This TCR beta chain stems from a study of Ad26.COV2.S vaccination and SARS-CoV-2 variants. Overall study context: Ad26.COV2.S, an intramuscular injection, was given once or twice 56 days apart.

Specified treatment: some 20 received Ad26.COV2.S at low or high dose, single or two shots; roughly five received placebo; per-sample allocation not given. On day 63 after the first injection, vaccine and placebo recipients gave samples. This person who donated was an adult of 18-55 years in Boston. The data were produced by immunoSEQ multiplex PCR, yet TCRdb's version contains in-frame clones alone and is incomplete. The sample has 300,000 to 350,000 clones, about nine tenths seen once. Points on this clone: Antigen: not known.

Study-wide points: The TCR breadth and depth analyses may have produced an underestimate of total T cell responses. Those who received the vaccine showed greater spike-specific TCR breadth than those given placebo.

The specimen comprised peripheral blood, sampled in a trial of Ad26.COV2.S vaccine versus placebo. The clonotype originates from a person between 18 and 60 years old who received the Ad26.COV2.S COVID-19 vaccine or a placebo.

CDR3 nucleotide sequence: TGTGCCAGCAGTACCCGGGACACCTCCTACGAGCAGTACTTC. It yields the protein CASSTRDTSYEQYF. The gene calls are TRBV5-4 and TRBJ2-7; tentative D call: TRBD1 (6 bases). The CDR3 is 14 amino acids. Germline V gene sequence: CDR1 SGHNT, CDR2 YYREEE (reference sequence). V lost 5 bases and J 0 bases, leaving 12 bases between the germline ends.